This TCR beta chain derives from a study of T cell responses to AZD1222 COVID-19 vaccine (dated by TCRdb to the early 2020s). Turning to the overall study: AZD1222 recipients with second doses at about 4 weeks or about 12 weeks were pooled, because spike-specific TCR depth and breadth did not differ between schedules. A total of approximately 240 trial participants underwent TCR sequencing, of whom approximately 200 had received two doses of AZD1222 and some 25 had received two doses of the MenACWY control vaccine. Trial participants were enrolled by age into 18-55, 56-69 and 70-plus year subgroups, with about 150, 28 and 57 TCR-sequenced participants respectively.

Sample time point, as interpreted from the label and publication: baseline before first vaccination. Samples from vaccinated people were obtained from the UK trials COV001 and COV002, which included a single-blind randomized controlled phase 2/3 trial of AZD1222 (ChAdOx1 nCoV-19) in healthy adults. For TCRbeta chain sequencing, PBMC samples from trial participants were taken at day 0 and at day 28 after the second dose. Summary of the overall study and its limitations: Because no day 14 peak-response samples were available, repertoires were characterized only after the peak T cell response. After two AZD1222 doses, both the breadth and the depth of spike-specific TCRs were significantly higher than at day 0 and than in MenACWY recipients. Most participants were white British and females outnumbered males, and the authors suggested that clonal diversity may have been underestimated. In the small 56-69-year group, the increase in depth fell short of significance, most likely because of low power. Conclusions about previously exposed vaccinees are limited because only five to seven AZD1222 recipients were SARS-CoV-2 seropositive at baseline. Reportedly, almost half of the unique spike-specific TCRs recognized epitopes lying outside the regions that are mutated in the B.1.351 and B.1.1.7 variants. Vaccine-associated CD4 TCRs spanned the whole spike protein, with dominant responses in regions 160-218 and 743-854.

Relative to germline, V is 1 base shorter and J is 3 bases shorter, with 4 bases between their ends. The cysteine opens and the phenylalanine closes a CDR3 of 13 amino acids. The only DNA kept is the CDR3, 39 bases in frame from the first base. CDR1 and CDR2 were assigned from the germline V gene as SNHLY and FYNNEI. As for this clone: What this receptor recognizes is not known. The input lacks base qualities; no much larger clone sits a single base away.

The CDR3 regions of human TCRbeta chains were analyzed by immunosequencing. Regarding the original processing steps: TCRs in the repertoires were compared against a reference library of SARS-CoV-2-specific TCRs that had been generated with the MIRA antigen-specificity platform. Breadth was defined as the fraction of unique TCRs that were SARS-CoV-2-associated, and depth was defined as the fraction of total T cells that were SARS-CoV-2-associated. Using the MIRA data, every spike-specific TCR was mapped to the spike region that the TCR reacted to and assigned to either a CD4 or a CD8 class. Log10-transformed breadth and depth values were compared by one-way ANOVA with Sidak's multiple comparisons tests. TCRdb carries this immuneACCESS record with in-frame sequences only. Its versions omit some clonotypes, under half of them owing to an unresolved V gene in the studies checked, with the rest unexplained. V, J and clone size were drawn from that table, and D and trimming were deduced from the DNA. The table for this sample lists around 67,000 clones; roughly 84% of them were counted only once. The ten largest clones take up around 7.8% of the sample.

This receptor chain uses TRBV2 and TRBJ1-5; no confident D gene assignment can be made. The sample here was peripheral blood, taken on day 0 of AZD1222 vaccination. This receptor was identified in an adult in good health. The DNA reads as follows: TGTGCCAGCAGTGAAGGGCTCAATCAGCCCCAGCATTTT. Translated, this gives CASSEGLNQPQHF. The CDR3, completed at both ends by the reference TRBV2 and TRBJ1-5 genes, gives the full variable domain EPEVTQTPSHQVTQMGQEVILRCVPISNHLYFYWYRQILGQKVEFLVSFYNNEISEKSEIFDDQFSVERPDGSNFTLKIRSTKLEDSAMYFCASSEGLNQPQHFGDGTRLSIL.